This is a list of T cell receptor beta chains from one sample in a study of blood T cell repertoires in COVID-19. Sequencing used immunoSEQ multiplex PCR; TCRdb keeps in-frame clones, though not all of them. The sample includes over 400,000 clones, approximately 86% seen only once; the top ten take roughly 8.5%. Sequencing was done on a sample of PBMCs or T cells enriched from blood (not recorded which). Receptors were obtained from a woman in her sixties who had recovered from COVID-19. Each CDR3 is given with its conserved first and last residue. Fields, in order: CDR3 DNA, CDR3 protein, D gene, clone size, J gene, V gene. D genes are given only for firm matches. Where a row states a size, it is once, few, many or the class of an expanded clone; other rows omit it.

TGTGCCAGCAGTCAGGACAGAAGCCTCGAGCAGTACTTC	CASSQDRSLEQYF	NA	NA	TRBJ2-7	TRBV6-5
TGTGCCAGCAGTTACTCGAACAGGGGTTACTATGGCTACACCTTC	CASSYSNRGYYGYTF	TRBD1	NA	TRBJ1-2	TRBV6-5
TGTGCCACCGGTCTAGCGGGGTCGAACACCGGGGAGCTGTTTTTT	CATGLAGSNTGELFF	TRBD2	NA	TRBJ2-2	TRBV5-4
TGTGCCAGCAGCCAAGATACTAGCGGGGGGCACGCGTCCCAGACCCAGTACTTC	CASSQDTSGGHASQTQYF	TRBD2	NA	TRBJ2-5	TRBV4-2
TGTGCCAGCACCCTCGGCAACGGGGAGTGGACTGAAGCTTTCTTT	CASTLGNGEWTEAFF	NA	NA	TRBJ1-1	TRBV2
TGTGCCAGCAGCCGTGACAGGAGCGCCGGGGAGCTGTTTTTT	CASSRDRSAGELFF	NA	NA	TRBJ2-2	TRBV11-2
TGTGCCAGCAGCCTTCCGACAGGGAGAGGGGGGAATTCACCCCTCCACTTT	CASSLPTGRGGNSPLHF	TRBD1	NA	TRBJ1-6	TRBV3-1/TRBV3-2
TGTGCCAGCAGCCAAAGGGGACAGGGGGTAGGCACCGGGGAGCTGTTTTTT	CASSQRGQGVGTGELFF	TRBD1	NA	TRBJ2-2	TRBV7-6
TGTGCCAGCAGCAAAAGTAGCGGGGGTTTCGAGCAGTACTTC	CASSKSSGGFEQYF	TRBD2	once	TRBJ2-7	TRBV3-1/TRBV3-2
TGTGCCAGCAGCCGGGTCACAATATCGGGGAACACTGAAGCTTTCTTT	CASSRVTISGNTEAFF	NA	NA	TRBJ1-1	TRBV14
TGTGCCAGCAGCCAAGACAGTCTCTCTGGAAACACCATATATTTT	CASSQDSLSGNTIYF	NA	NA	TRBJ1-3	TRBV3-1/TRBV3-2
TGTGCCAGCAGCCCGTTTGGACTAGCGGGGGGCCATGGCACCGGGGAGCTGTTTTTT	CASSPFGLAGGHGTGELFF	TRBD2	NA	TRBJ2-2	TRBV6-4
TGTGCCAGTAATTTAGGGGTGGATGAAAAACTGTTTTTT	CASNLGVDEKLFF	NA	NA	TRBJ1-4	TRBV19
TGTGCCAGCAGCTTAGGGACAGGGTTTTACGAGCAGTACTTC	CASSLGTGFYEQYF	TRBD1	NA	TRBJ2-7	TRBV7-2
TGTGCCAGCAGCATGACTAGCGGGGGTTACAATGAGCAGTTCTTC	CASSMTSGGYNEQFF	TRBD2	NA	TRBJ2-1	TRBV9
TGTGCCATCAGTGATTCCCCCCAGGGCCCCAATCAGCCCCAGCATTTT	CAISDSPQGPNQPQHF	NA	NA	TRBJ1-5	TRBV10-3
TGTGCCAGCAGTGGGGCCTCGGACAGGGCCCACGAGCAGTACTTC	CASSGASDRAHEQYF	TRBD1	NA	TRBJ2-7	TRBV2
TGTGCCAGCACCCTCCGGGGAATTGATTCACCCCTCCACTTT	CASTLRGIDSPLHF	NA	NA	TRBJ1-6	TRBV28
TGTGCCAGCAGCTTACGGGGGGGCCTATCGAGCTCCTACAATGAGCAGTTCTTC	CASSLRGGLSSSYNEQFF	TRBD2	NA	TRBJ2-1	TRBV11-2
TGTGCCAGCAGCATAATCGACGGGAATGAAAAACTGTTTTTT	CASSIIDGNEKLFF	NA	NA	TRBJ1-4	TRBV21-1
TGTGCCTGGAGTGTACAGTCTGGAAACACCATATATTTT	CAWSVQSGNTIYF	NA	NA	TRBJ1-3	TRBV30
TGTGCCAGTAGTGGGGGGGCTGTTGAAAAACTGTTTTTT	CASSGGAVEKLFF	NA	NA	TRBJ1-4	TRBV19
TGCAGTGCTAGATCAGGAGATACGCAGTATTTT	CSARSGDTQYF	NA	NA	TRBJ2-3	TRBV20-1
TGTGCCAGCAGTTATACTAGCGGGGCCTACGAGCAGTACTTC	CASSYTSGAYEQYF	TRBD2	NA	TRBJ2-7	TRBV6-5
TGTGCCTGGAGTGTCCTACAGGAAACCGGGGAGCTGTTTTTT	CAWSVLQETGELFF	NA	few	TRBJ2-2	TRBV30
TGTGCCAGCAGCCCCCAGGGGGTACTCTATGGCTACACCTTC	CASSPQGVLYGYTF	TRBD1	NA	TRBJ1-2	TRBV11-2
TGTGCCACCCGGCGGGGGGACACTGAAGCTTTCTTT	CATRRGDTEAFF	NA	NA	TRBJ1-1	TRBV7-9
TGCGCCAGCAGCTTGCCAGGGGGTGGAAACACCATATATTTT	CASSLPGGGNTIYF	TRBD1	NA	TRBJ1-3	TRBV5-1
TGTGCCAGCAGCCCCTGGGACAGGACGAACACCGGGGAGCTGTTTTTT	CASSPWDRTNTGELFF	TRBD1	NA	TRBJ2-2	TRBV7-9
TGCAGCGTTGCAGGGAACTATGGCTACACCTTC	CSVAGNYGYTF	NA	NA	TRBJ1-2	TRBV29-1
TGTGCCAGTAGTGGTGGCGGATATAGCAATCAGCCCCAGCATTTT	CASSGGGYSNQPQHF	NA	once	TRBJ1-5	TRBV19
TGTGCCAGCAGTCGACAGGGAGCCTACAATGAGCAGTTCTTC	CASSRQGAYNEQFF	TRBD1	NA	TRBJ2-1	TRBV6-5
TGTGCCAGCAGCCCTAGGGTGGGGGGGGTGAACACTGAAGCTTTCTTT	CASSPRVGGVNTEAFF	NA	NA	TRBJ1-1	TRBV6-2/TRBV6-3
TGTGCCAGCAGCCAAAGGACAGTCTCTGGAAACACCATATATTTT	CASSQRTVSGNTIYF	NA	once	TRBJ1-3	TRBV7-8
TGTGCCAGCAGCCGGGGGGGTGCTCTTGAAGCTTTCTTT	CASSRGGALEAFF	NA	few	TRBJ1-1	TRBV27
TGCGCCAGCAGCTTGTATGGGACTAGCGGGGGGGCCAATGAGCAGTTCTTC	CASSLYGTSGGANEQFF	TRBD2	NA	TRBJ2-1	TRBV5-1
TGCAGCGTTGAGTGGGCGGGGTCTGGGGCCAACGTCCTGACTTTC	CSVEWAGSGANVLTF	NA	NA	TRBJ2-6	TRBV29-1
TGTGCCACCAGCAGAGGGGGGACAGGGGAGAACTATGGCTACACCTTC	CATSRGGTGENYGYTF	TRBD1	NA	TRBJ1-2	TRBV15
TGTGCCAGCAGCTTGCCCGGACTACTCACGACAGATACGCAGTATTTT	CASSLPGLLTTDTQYF	NA	once	TRBJ2-3	TRBV5-4
TGTGCCACCAGTCGAGCGACCCGCTCCTACAATGAGCAGTTCTTC	CATSRATRSYNEQFF	NA	NA	TRBJ2-1	TRBV19
TGCGCCAGCAGTGCCCTTAGGGACTTTGATACGCAGTATTTT	CASSALRDFDTQYF	NA	NA	TRBJ2-3	TRBV10-2
TGCGCCAGCAGCCAAGCAGACTTCACAGGGGCAAGGACCAAAAACATTCAGTACTTC	CASSQADFTGARTKNIQYF	TRBD1	NA	TRBJ2-4	TRBV4-1